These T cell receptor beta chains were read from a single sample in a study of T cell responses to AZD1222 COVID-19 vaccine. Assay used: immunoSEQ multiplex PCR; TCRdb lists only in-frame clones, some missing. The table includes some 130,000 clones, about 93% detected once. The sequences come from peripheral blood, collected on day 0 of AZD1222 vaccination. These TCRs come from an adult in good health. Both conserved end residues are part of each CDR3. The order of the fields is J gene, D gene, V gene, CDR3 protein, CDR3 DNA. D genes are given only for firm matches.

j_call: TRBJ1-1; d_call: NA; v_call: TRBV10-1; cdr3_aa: CAFMSEKTAAGVFF; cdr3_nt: TGCGCCTTTATGAGCGAAAAGACGGCGGCGGGAGTGTTCTTT
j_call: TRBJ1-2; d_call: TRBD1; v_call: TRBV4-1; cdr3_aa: CASSPHDRAIPPEDGNYGYTF; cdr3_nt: TGCGCCAGCAGCCCACATGACAGGGCAATCCCACCCGAAGATGGAAACTATGGCTACACCTTC
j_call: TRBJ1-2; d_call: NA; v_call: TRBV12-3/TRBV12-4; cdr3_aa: CASSLREGDGYTF; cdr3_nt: TGTGCCAGCAGTTTAAGGGAAGGGGATGGCTACACCTTC
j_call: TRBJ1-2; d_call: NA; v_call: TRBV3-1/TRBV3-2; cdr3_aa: CASSYSRRGYYGYTF; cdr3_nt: TGTGCCAGCAGCTACTCGAGGAGGGGATACTATGGCTACACCTTC
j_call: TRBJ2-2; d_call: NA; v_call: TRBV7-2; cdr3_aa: CASSLAPLNTGELFF; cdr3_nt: TGTGCCAGCAGCTTAGCCCCGTTGAACACCGGGGAGCTGTTTTTT
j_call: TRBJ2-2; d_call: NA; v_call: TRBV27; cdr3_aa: CASLTPDTGELFF; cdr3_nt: TGTGCCAGTCTTACCCCAGACACCGGGGAGCTGTTTTTT
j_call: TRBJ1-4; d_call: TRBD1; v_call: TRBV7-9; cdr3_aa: CASSLTGGHEKLFF; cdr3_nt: TGTGCCAGCAGCTTGACAGGGGGTCATGAAAAACTGTTTTTT
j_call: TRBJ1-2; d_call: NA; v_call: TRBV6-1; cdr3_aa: CASSEMGRGVNGYTF; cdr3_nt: TGTGCCAGCAGTGAAATGGGGCGGGGGGTTAATGGCTACACCTTC
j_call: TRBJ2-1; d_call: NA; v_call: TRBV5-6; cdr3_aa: CASSLRLYNEQFF; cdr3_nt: TGTGCCAGCAGCTTGAGGCTTTACAATGAGCAGTTCTTC
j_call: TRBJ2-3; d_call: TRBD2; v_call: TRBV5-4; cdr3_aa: CASSFKTSGEGTDTQYF; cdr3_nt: TGTGCCAGCAGCTTTAAGACTAGCGGGGAGGGGACAGATACGCAGTATTTT
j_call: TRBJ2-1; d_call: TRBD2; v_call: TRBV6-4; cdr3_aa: CASWAGTSGYGEFF; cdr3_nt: TGTGCCAGTTGGGCCGGGACTAGCGGGTATGGGGAGTTCTTC
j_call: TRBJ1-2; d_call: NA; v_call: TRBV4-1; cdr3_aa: CASSQEVRQYYGYTF; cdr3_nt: TGCGCCAGCAGCCAAGAGGTTCGGCAGTACTATGGCTACACCTTC
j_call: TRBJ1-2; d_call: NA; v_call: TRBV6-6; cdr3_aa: CASSLGGNGYTF; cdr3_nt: TGTGCCAGCAGTTTGGGGGGGAACGGCTACACCTTC
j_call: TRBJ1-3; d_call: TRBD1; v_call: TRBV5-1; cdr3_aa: CASSIGGYSGNTIYF; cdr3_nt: TGCGCCAGCAGCATAGGGGGCTACTCTGGAAACACCATATATTTT
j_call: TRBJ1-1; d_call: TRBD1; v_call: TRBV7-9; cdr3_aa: CASRIPRTGGTEAFF; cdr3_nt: TGTGCCAGCCGAATCCCCCGGACAGGGGGCACTGAAGCTTTCTTT
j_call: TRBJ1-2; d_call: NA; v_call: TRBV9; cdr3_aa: CASSVGILDYGYTF; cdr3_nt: TGTGCCAGCAGCGTAGGTATCCTCGACTATGGCTACACCTTC
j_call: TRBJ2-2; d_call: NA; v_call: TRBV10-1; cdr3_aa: CASSESRGARTGELFF; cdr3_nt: TGCGCCAGCAGTGAGTCAAGGGGCGCAAGGACCGGGGAGCTGTTTTTT